What follows is one T cell receptor beta chain and its context. It lacks a known antigen. Base-call qualities are not available, and no considerably larger clone is one nucleotide away. This entry comes from a study of T-cell memory formation after mild COVID-19 (dated by TCRdb to the early 2020s). At the level of the whole study: Most TCR sequence clusters were specific to one of the two donors. Longitudinal TCRalpha and TCRbeta repertoire sequencing tracked T-cell clones expanding and contracting after mild COVID-19 in a couple of donors. The cohort comprised two young, previously healthy adult volunteers, one female and one male. What the study reported, not specific to this receptor: Some responding clones were found in pre-infection memory, which suggests that pre-existing cross-reactive memory T cells took part in the SARS-CoV-2 response. Whether the second-wave clones peaking on day 37 were SARS-CoV-2 specific was not confirmed. Contracting CD4+ clones were located mainly in the CM and EM memory subsets, whereas CD8+ clones were found to be enriched in EMRA. Clones contracting from day 15 to 85 had balanced CD4/CD8 phenotypes, while a second wave expanding from day 15 to 37 was biased towards CD4+. Only two mild cases were covered in the study, and larger cohorts including severe cases with pre-infection samples were considered necessary.

Looking up the germline V gene yields CDR1 SQVTM and CDR2 ANQGSEA. From its cysteine to its phenylalanine, the CDR3 spans 13 amino acids. CDR3 DNA is the only sequence kept; it has 39 bases, read in frame from the first base. Trimming removed 6 bases from V and 4 bases from J, leaving 12 bases between the germline ends. Sequencing used an Illumina NovaSeq 6000. TCRalpha and TCRbeta cDNA libraries were constructed by 5'RACE with constant-segment primers, with sample barcodes and unique molecular identifiers being introduced. RNA was extracted from every sample with Trizol reagent. Amplification of the libraries took two PCR steps, and the second step added a second sample barcode plus Illumina TruSeq adapters. Sequencing of libraries was performed on an Illumina NovaSeq with 2 x 150 bp paired-end reads. In the authors' own workflow: Demultiplexing of reads and collapsing into UMI-guided consensus sequences were performed with migec v1.2.7. Using mixcr v2.1.11, the UMI consensuses were aligned to TRA and TRB V and J templates and assembled into clonotypes. A clonotype was counted as expanded or contracted only when both edgeR and NoisET called the clonotype significant, with the noise models trained on biological replicates. For edgeR calls, the cutoffs were a false discovery rate-adjusted p below 0.01 and a log2 fold-change threshold of 1. As an exploratory analysis of dynamics, PCA with hierarchical clustering was applied to max-normalized trajectories of the 1000 most abundant clonotypes. Separately sequenced CD4+ and CD8+ repertoires were used to assign the CD4 or CD8 phenotype of responding clones. TCRdb handled the public reads itself, with Q25 trimming in fastp and clone calling in MiXCR, and kept productive beta chains. Identical CDR3 protein sequences are pooled into one entry, listed with their most common genes and DNA. These V and J calls are TCRdb output, not the study's own analysis. The sample yields hundreds of thousands of distinct CDR3 sequences; approximately 13% were counted once. 22% of the sample lies in the top ten.

PBMCs were isolated by Ficoll-Paque density gradient centrifugation. The clonotype was recovered from a man between 18 and 35 years old who had mild COVID-19 (a few samples of this study predate the infection). The sample titles of this study are shuffled in the database, so cell type and time point are left out; the donor was told from shared clones. Sample: PBMCs or a T cell subset sorted from them (not recorded which). Recombination connected TRBV29-1 to TRBJ1-4, with no confidently assigned D gene. The sequence in DNA is TGCAGCGTCGAACCGGGAATTAATGAAAAACTGTTTTTT. This translates into CSVEPGINEKLFF. With all but the CDR3 taken from the reference TRBV29-1 and TRBJ1-4 genes, the full variable domain is: SAVISQKPSRDICQRGTSLTIQCQVDSQVTMMFWYRQQPGQSLTLIATANQGSEATYESGFVIDKFPISRPNLTFSTLTVSNMSPEDSSIYLCSVEPGINEKLFFGSGTQLSVL.